The source of this TCR beta chain is a study of CD8+ T cells in alopecia areata. The V and J ends lost 9 bases and 10 bases, in that order; junction bases with no gene match: 8. The CDR3 covers 12 residues. From germline, CDR1 is MNHNY and CDR2 SVGAGI (reference sequence). Reverse transcribed after extraction, RNA yielded cDNA as the sequencing template. Repertoires were generated with immunoSEQ multiplex PCR, while TCRdb's copy carries only in-frame clones and drops some. This sample has 150,000 to 200,000 clones, with 55% found just once. Material: CD4+ T cells sorted from blood. This receptor was obtained from a human donor in good health. V gene TRBV6-6 combines with J gene TRBJ1-4; 7 bases match TRBD1. The CDR3 reads CASNQGDLKLFF. CDR3 sequence (DNA): TGTGCCAGTAATCAGGGGGACTTAAAACTGTTTTTT.